Included here is one T cell receptor (beta chain) sequence, with context. What antigen it recognizes has not been identified. No much larger clone is present one base from it, and per-base qualities are unavailable. TCRbeta CDR3 regions were amplified from genomic DNA using the immunoSEQ Assay, a bias-controlled multiplex PCR. As for the authors' bioinformatics: Nucleated cell counts per sample were estimated from amplification of reference gene primers within the assay. To quantify the absolute abundance of each unique TCRbeta CDR3 rearrangement, sequence reads were collapsed and filtered. For each sample, productive Simpson clonality was calculated by taking the square root of Simpson's diversity index across productive rearrangements. Held by TCRdb, this immuneACCESS table contains in-frame sequences only and omits some clones. Under half of the omission traces to an unresolved V gene where checked; the cause of the rest is unknown. D and trimming come from the DNA, and the V and J calls and clone size come from that table. This sample lists 200,000 to 300,000 clones; about 90% were detected once. Clones ranked in the top ten supply approximately 3.4% of the sample.

This entry belongs to a study of blood T cell repertoires in COVID-19 (dated by TCRdb to between 2020 and 2021). In the study overall: Collaborator samples came from the United States, Italy and Spain and covered acute and convalescent phases of COVID-19. The prospective study material was composed of cDNA or gDNA derived from T cells, B-cell-depleted T cells, or PBMCs. Subjects who had been exposed to COVID-19, were actively infected with it, or had recovered from it provided the deeply sampled blood TCRbeta repertoires that made up the dataset. The repertoires were released in a freely available public database intended as a resource for research on the immune response to SARS-CoV-2. The samples were drawn from two sources: the first 160 participants of the ongoing ImmuneRACE study, and 1,000 to 1,500 subjects contributed by 6 global collaborators. Nearly every sample came with metadata listing a de-identified subject ID, COVID-19 status, age in years and sex. Where available, HLA class I and class II types were obtained from metadata supplied by the sample provider rather than from assay-based typing. Results and caveats for the whole study, not just this receptor: The amount of clinical and demographic metadata varied by source and participant and was provided uncurated.

The germline V gene encodes CDR1 LNHDA and CDR2 SQIVND (reference sequence). Counted from cysteine to phenylalanine, this CDR3 has 14 amino acids. Here the CDR3 DNA is all that survives: 42 bases in frame from base 1. After removal of 7 bases from V and 2 bases from J, the junction retains 7 bases not matched to a gene. Participants in the prospective study were enrolled through a virtual design, were aged roughly 18 to 100 years, and lived in 24 United States geographic areas. In the prospective study, cohorts were assigned on the basis of participant-reported clinical history obtained from a screening survey and a study questionnaire. Exposed participants had been in contact, within 2 weeks of entering the study, with a person who had a PCR-confirmed or clinician-diagnosed case of COVID-19. In the prospective study, whole blood, serum and a nasopharyngeal or oropharyngeal swab were collected from each participant by mobile phlebotomists. Over a roughly two-month period, participants in the prospective study had the option of providing additional blood draws and questionnaires. Prospective study blood samples were shipped either frozen or at room temperature before DNA extraction.

The rearranged chain carries TRBV19 and TRBJ1-1; 7 central bases correspond to TRBD1. This receptor was obtained from a middle-aged woman who had been exposed to COVID-19. Sequenced input: PBMCs or T cells enriched from blood (not recorded which). This receptor carries the CDR3 CASIQDRFNTEAFF. The DNA sequence reads TGTGCCAGTATTCAGGACAGGTTTAACACTGAAGCTTTCTTT.